The clone carrying this T cell receptor (beta chain) was observed at least ten times. The data are from a study of naive and memory T cell subsets. Both TRBC1 and TRBC2 were covered by a beta constant-region primer of two equimolar oligonucleotides. Each CDR3 protein gets one entry after TCRdb re-called the UMI-ligation and nested PCR reads with MiXCR. The sample lists around 35,000 distinct CDR3 sequences; roughly 14% were seen once. The CDR3 has 15 amino acids. Germline-derived CDR1 and CDR2 are SGHTA and FQGNSA. Trimming removed 2 bases at V and 2 bases at J, with 11 bases between. The sample taken for sequencing was effector memory CD4+ T cells from blood. Regarding subset: effector memory, CD45RA- CD27-. The J gene is TRBJ2-3, the V gene TRBV7-2; no clear D. This TCR derives from a human donor in good health. CDR3 protein: CASSLRRSDTDTQYF. The CDR3 coding sequence is TGTGCCAGCAGCTTACGGCGGTCCGACACAGATACGCAGTATTTT.